The 3 T cell receptor beta chains listed next were all sequenced from one sample in a study of identical twins. TCRdb reprocessed the 5' RACE reads with MiXCR, giving one entry per CDR3 protein. The table lists roughly 280,000 distinct CDR3 sequences, 7.5% to 9.5% of them singletons. This sample was also put to use in a study of yellow fever vaccine responses in identical twins.

The sample comprised CD8+ T cells sorted from blood. Receptor source: a young woman in good health.

At least ten counts were recorded for this clonotype. CDR3 coding DNA: TGTGCCAGCACCCAGGAGGATGAAGCTTTCTTT. It specifies CASTQEDEAFF. The rearrangement links TRBV12-3 or TRBV12-4 to TRBJ1-1, with no clear D. Trimming stripped 7 bases from V and 7 bases from J, with 10 bases between. This CDR3 is built from 11 residues.

The sample holds many counts of this clonotype. The V and J genes are TRBV11-2 and TRBJ2-3; 8 bases agree with TRBD2. CDR1 is SGHAT, CDR2 FQNNGV, per germline. V lost 3 bases and J lost 3; bases outside the gene matches: 14. This CDR3 is 18 amino acids long. CDR3 DNA sequence: TGTGCCAGCAGCTTTCTAAGAGGCCCAAGCGGGAGAACAGATACGCAGTATTTT. It encodes CASSFLRGPSGRTDTQYF.

The chain uses TRBV20-1 and TRBJ2-5, with 14 bases identical to TRBD2. V shed 5 bases and J 0 bases; nucleotides not matched to a gene: 2. Germline V lookup: CDR1 DFQATT, CDR2 SNEGSKA (reference sequence). The CDR3 covers 15 residues. The CDR3 reads CSAVGLAGDQETQYF. The DNA of the CDR3 is TGCAGTGCTGTGGGACTAGCGGGGGACCAAGAGACCCAGTACTTC.